This record covers a single T cell receptor (beta chain). Its antigen is not known. At one end, the junction sequence differs from germline, possibly due to a read error. This sample's RNA came from whole unsorted tissue. The normal lung tissue was taken more than 3 cm from the tumor edge. Chemotherapy-naive patients with new lung cancer underwent thoracic surgery in China, August–late 2014. This entry is derived from a study of tumor and adjacent non-tumor tissue in lung cancer. Study in general: The patients, 10 to 11 men and 4 or 5 women, were about 30 to 85 with stage I to III disease. Study outcomes and limitations: Top 100 clones took a larger repertoire share in normal lung. Compared with tumor, normal lung showed significantly lower TCR diversity.

Three rounds of nested PCR, following a modified ARM-PCR protocol, produced the TCRbeta library. TCRdb re-called the multiplex PCR reads through MiXCR, storing one row per CDR3 protein. The repertoire has 98,000 or so distinct CDR3 sequences, 80% of them found once; the top ten carry 30%. Material for sequencing was distant non-tumor lung tissue. The TCR originated in a man in his sixties with small cell lung cancer.

CDR3 DNA sequence: TGTGCCAGCTGTTATTCGATCTGGGGAGTAGCGGACAGTGAGCAGTTCTTC. Protein: CASCYSIWGVADSEQFF. The gene calls are TRBV6-5 and TRBJ2-1, with D perhaps being TRBD1 or TRBD2 (6 bases each). The CDR3 spans 17 residues. Germline CDR1 is MNHEY and CDR2 is SVGAGI.